This T cell receptor beta chain emerged from a study of cytomegalovirus exposure and HLA in healthy donors (dated 2017 in TCRdb). Regarding the complete study: An earlier analysis of a few hundred of the donors reported approximately 300 Gb of sequence data and 100 million to 120 million unique TCR beta sequences obtained from approximately 180 million T cells. The study combined high-throughput TCR immunosequencing, statistical association of individual TCRs with disease status, and machine learning to predict cytomegalovirus infection status. The number of typed donors differed by locus: 629-630 for A, B, C, DRB1 and DQB1; 522 for DQA1; 606 for DPA1; and about 450 for DPB1. Donor age, sex, ethnicity and CMV serostatus were compiled alongside the repertoire data. Along with the approximately 650-subject first cohort, a separate validation cohort of about 110 different subjects was used. The study aimed to test whether signatures of past pathogen exposure could be identified by cataloging public T cell receptors. Among some 410 genotyped donors of the cohort, an average of about 240,000 unique TCR beta nucleotide sequences were sequenced per donor, roughly 18% of them non-productive. An early release covering about 600 HLA-typed donors comprised 250 to 350 gigabases of sequencing data and around 85 million unique TCR sequences. Because of strong linkage in the cohort, five DR-DQ haplotypes were treated as single units for association and clustering. Of the approximately 400 genotyped donors, about 84% fell in the genetic ancestry cluster associated with self-reported Caucasian donors. A later genetic analysis used genome-wide SNP genotypes for about 55% of the 666 donors, treating that subset as a discovery cohort. HLA typing included class I and class II loci at four-digit resolution. An earlier analysis of 500 to 650 of the donors applied high-throughput TCR beta sequencing to assess whether each TCR beta V gene segment acted as functional or pseudogenic. In the later analysis, no new phenotypic data were used to find candidate immune exposures; instead, reliance was placed on TCR beta sequences and their occurrence across donors. All discovery cohort repertoires had been generated on a single sequencing platform. The study profiled the T cell repertoires of 666 subjects by immunosequencing and related them to cytomegalovirus serostatus. A later analysis re-analyzed previously published TCR beta repertoires from hundreds of donors and added high-resolution HLA genotyping to study TCR occurrence patterns. Summary of the overall study and its limitations: A further reported finding was that TCR beta sequences accurately predicted the HLA-A and HLA-B alleles for most subjects in the first cohort. At a false discovery rate of 0.05, a later analysis linked under 20,000 TCR beta sequences to specific HLA alleles. Compared with the roughly 700-donor mean, donors in an Asian-associated ancestry cluster had fewer N-insertions in productive TCRs, according to a later genetic analysis. The cohort was sequenced for TCR beta chains only, and without alpha or paired-chain data the features that could be detected were limited. The classifier was reported to diagnose cytomegalovirus status with high specificity and sensitivity in both the original and validation cohorts. The earlier analysis of approximately 590 of the donors excluded around 17 rarely observed V segments, including chromosome 9 orphons, because counts were too low. In a later analysis, the rate of TCR association differed among HLA loci, with DRB1 alleles having the most associated TCRs and HLA-C alleles having the fewest. Roughly uniform sequencing depth across donors was assumed in presence/absence analyses, although this assumption may not hold. According to the authors, the approach could potentially be generalized to other disease states and immunological phenotypes. For the cohort, immune exposure information was limited to CMV serostatus. A total of 164 TCR beta chains were listed by the study as associated with cytomegalovirus. Most CMV-associated TCR beta chains appeared to be HLA-restricted in a later analysis, and the HLA associations seemed to be driven largely by CMV exposure. A cluster of highly shared sequence variants was judged likely to represent a technical artifact of the sequencing pipeline. Because some donors lacked HLA typing at each locus, the association tests relied only on the typed subset. In vitro tests confirmed that a few of the cytomegalovirus-associated TCR beta chains recognize cytomegalovirus antigens. Some IMGT-functional V segments, including TRBV6-2 and TRBV6-3, could not be distinguished by the 87-base-pair reads and were therefore excluded. Broadly in line with IMGT annotations, most TCR beta V segments showed up in productive rearrangements about 87% or about 30% of the time in an earlier analysis of around 600 of the donors. Linkage disequilibrium might explain the correlated functional status among segregating V segments, but an unknown experimental factor could not be ruled out. In a later analysis, HLA-associated TCR beta chains were found to be more clonally expanded and to have lower generation probabilities than equally common non-associated chains. In a later analysis, several top co-occurrence clusters were reported to appear linked to parvovirus B19, influenza, CMV and Epstein-Barr virus. Across donors, most TCR sequences were observed very rarely, whereas some public TCRs were present in many individuals. V-gene and J-gene trimming of TCR beta chains was associated with a missense DCLRE1C variant in a later genetic analysis, and the association was replicated in an independent cohort. When HLA alleles, especially DR and DQ, strongly co-occurred, TCR associations were difficult to assign to individual alleles.

In total, roughly 670 healthy bone marrow donors made up the cohort. At the time of sampling, all cohort members were nominally healthy, though unrecorded immune exposures were likely present. The donor was CMV seronegative and belonged to the group of 352 seronegative cohort members. Every donor gave a peripheral blood sample, and the peripheral blood mononuclear cells from that sample were used for TCR beta sequencing. Genomic DNA extraction from the blood cell samples was performed with the Qiagen DNeasy Blood Extraction Kit. Preparation of the library involved the immunoSEQ multiplex PCR assay. For the multiplex PCR, a mixture combining 60 forward primers for TCR Vbeta segments and 13 reverse primers for TCR Jbeta segments was used. The CDR3 region of rearranged TCR beta genes was amplified from genomic DNA by a multiplex PCR assay. Amplified TCR beta libraries were sequenced as 87-base-pair reads on the Illumina HiSeq System. Under the source paper's analysis protocol: In a later analysis, roughly 80 million unique TCR beta chains were counted across the 500 to 850 repertoires, and around 10 million of these chains were shared by at least two donors. To remove PCR and sequencing errors, raw reads were error-corrected and collapsed into unique sequences using a nearest-neighbor algorithm that merged closely related sequences. Alignment of CDR3 sequences to IMGT reference sequences was used to assign V, D and J gene segments. For a sequence to be retained, at least a six-nucleotide match to both a V gene segment and a J gene segment was required. A rearrangement was called productive if the CDR3 had no stop codons and remained in frame with V and J, and every other rearrangement was called non-productive. Following IMGT convention, CDR3 was defined as the stretch from the second conserved V-encoded cysteine up to the conserved J-encoded phenylalanine. The earlier analysis of roughly 590 of the donors excluded any sequence lacking an unambiguous match to a single V gene segment. In an earlier analysis of about 590 of the donors, a V segment was called functional when productive rearrangements were above 56.7%, and segregating when the standard deviation between donors exceeded 5%. A statistical classification framework was built for diagnosing cytomegalovirus status from the catalog of TCR beta chain sequences. In a later analysis, V and J genes were assigned by comparing TCR nucleotide sequences against IMGT/GENE-DB human TR gene sequences. In a later analysis, CDR3 sequences and most-parsimonious VDJ recombination scenarios were assigned using the TCRdist pipeline. In a later analysis, every TCR beta chain was defined by the combination of its CDR3 amino acid sequence and its V-gene family, and reads without a unique V-gene family were dropped. As a way to deal with suspected cross-contamination and a sequencing artifact, a later analysis dropped 500 to 700 nucleotide sequences that were highly shared and had low generation probability. For each public chain, a later analysis derived a clonal expansion index from normalized ranks of inferred template counts within each repertoire. In a later analysis, generation probabilities were computed with a VDJ recombination model fitted to out-of-frame rearrangements, and the resulting probabilities were checked against IGoR. Hypergeometric tests were used in a later analysis to score TCR-TCR, TCR-HLA and TCR-CMV co-occurrence, with a repertoire-size bias correction applied to the TCR pairs. In a later analysis, false discovery rates were estimated by permuting HLA or CMV assignments 20 times. In a later analysis, co-occurring TCRs were grouped with DBSCAN, and TCRdist sequence similarity was added when clustering was performed within HLA-allele-positive subsets. Co-occurrence clustering excluded repertoires with fewer than 30,000 or more than 120,000 public chains, plus five with anomalous nucleotide sharing. TCRdb re-hosts the immuneACCESS table, in-frame sequences only. Its copies lack some clones; in the studies checked, an unresolved V gene accounts for under half of them, and the cause for the rest is not known. Clonal size and the V and J genes are those of that table, whereas D and trimming came from the DNA. In this sample's table one finds approximately 30,000 clones. Around 3.5% of the sample is taken by the ten largest.

In regard to this clone: Its antigen is currently not known.

CDR1 and CDR2, per the germline V gene (reference sequence), are SGHNT and YYREEE. The CDR3 sequence holds 15 residues, the cysteine and phenylalanine included. Solely the CDR3 DNA is kept, with 45 bases framed from the first base. The V end gives up 4 bases and the J end 3 bases, leaving 4 bases in the junction not matched to a gene. The V gene is TRBV5-4 and the J gene is TRBJ2-1; a stretch of 10 junction bases matches TRBD2. Input material: PBMCs. This clonotype was obtained from a man aged 40-50 years in good health and CMV-seronegative. The CDR3 amino acid sequence is: CASSTRTSGYNEQFF. The nucleotides are TGTGCCAGCAGCACCAGGACTAGCGGCTACAATGAGCAGTTCTTC.